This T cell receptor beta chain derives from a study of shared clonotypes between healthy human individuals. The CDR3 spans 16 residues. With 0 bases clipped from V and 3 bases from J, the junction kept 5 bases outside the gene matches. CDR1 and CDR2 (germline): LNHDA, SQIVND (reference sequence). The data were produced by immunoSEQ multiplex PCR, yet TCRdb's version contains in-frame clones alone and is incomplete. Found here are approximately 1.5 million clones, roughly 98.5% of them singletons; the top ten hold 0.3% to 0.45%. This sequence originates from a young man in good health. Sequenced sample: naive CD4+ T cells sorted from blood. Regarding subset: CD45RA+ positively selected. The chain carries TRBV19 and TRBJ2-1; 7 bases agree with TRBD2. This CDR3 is CASSIEASGFYNEQFF. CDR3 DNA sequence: TGTGCCAGTAGTATAGAGGCTAGCGGATTCTACAATGAGCAGTTCTTC.